These 10 T cell receptor beta chains originate from one sample sequenced in a study of Tregs in tolerant kidney transplant recipients. Some clones are missing from TCRdb's copy, which holds only in-frame ones; the method was immunoSEQ multiplex PCR. Of approximately 260,000 clones listed, about 86% were seen once; the top ten hold 0.55% to 0.65%. Sequencing was carried out using CD4+ T cells from blood. The receptors come from a human donor in good health.

The J gene is TRBJ2-7, the V gene TRBV18; a possible D gene is TRBD1 (5 bases). The V and J ends lost 5 bases and 0 bases respectively, with 14 bases between them. Per the germline V gene, CDR1 is KGHSH and CDR2 is LQKENI. The CDR3 has 15 amino acids. CDR3 amino acids: CASSTTSQGSYEQYF. CDR3 nucleotides: TGTGCCAGCTCAACAACCTCCCAGGGCTCCTACGAGCAGTACTTC.

This sequence joins TRBV30 and TRBJ2-7; the D gene is possibly TRBD2 (6 bases). CDR3 length: 15 amino acids. V was clipped by 0 bases and J by 6 bases, with 18 bases between them. CDR1 is GTSNPN and CDR2 is SVGIG in the germline V gene (reference sequence). Here the CDR3 reads CAWSVLGRGAGEQYF. CDR3 DNA sequence: TGTGCCTGGAGTGTACTTGGGCGGGGCGCGGGCGAGCAGTACTTC.

The chain couples TRBV30 to TRBJ1-2; D is unclear. In germline, CDR1 is GTSNPN, CDR2 SVGIG (reference sequence). This CDR3 is built from 15 residues. V was shortened by 0 bases and J by 6 bases, with 17 bases between the two germline ends. The DNA of the CDR3 is TGTGCCTGGAGTGTAATTGGGCGGTCCTTCGATGGCTACACCTTC. Its protein product is CAWSVIGRSFDGYTF. The full variable domain, rest sourced from reference TRBV30 and TRBJ1-2, is SQTIHQWPATLVQPVGSPLSLECTVEGTSNPNLYWYRQAAGRGLQLLFYSVGIGQISSEVPQNLSASRPQDRQFILSSKKLLLSDSGFYLCAWSVIGRSFDGYTFGSGTRLTVV.

This rearrangement joins TRBV7-6 to TRBJ1-3; 8 positions match TRBD1. This CDR3 has 15 residues. The germline V gene has CDR1 SGHVS and CDR2 FNYEAQ. V was pared by 5 bases and J by 0 bases, with 3 bases of the junction left unmatched. In nucleotides, the CDR3 is TGTGCCAGCAGCACGGGGACAGGCTCTGGAAACACCATATATTTT. Translated: CASSTGTGSGNTIYF.

The chain is built from TRBV5-1 and TRBJ2-3; D is ambiguous. Per germline, CDR1 SGHRS and CDR2 YFSETQ. Trimming cost V 4 bases and J 2 bases, with 5 bases left between them. This CDR3 comprises 12 residues. CDR3 nucleotide sequence: TGCGCCAGCAGCGTATCCACAGATACGCAGTATTTT. Translating gives CASSVSTDTQYF.

The J gene is TRBJ2-1, the V gene TRBV7-8; D not certain. The CDR3 covers 18 residues. The germline V and J ends were trimmed by 4 bases and 2 bases, with 21 bases remaining between them. The germline gives CDR1 SGHVS, CDR2 FQNEAQ. In DNA form, the CDR3 reads TGTGCCAGCAGCTGGGGTGGGGAAACAGTGGGCCCCTACAATGAGCAGTTCTTC. Protein: CASSWGGETVGPYNEQFF.

The V call is TRBV6-5, the J call TRBJ2-1, with D perhaps matching TRBD1 or TRBD2 (6 bases each). CDR3 length: 13 amino acids. V gave up 6 bases and J gave up 7 bases, with 13 bases separating them. Germline lookup yields CDR1 MNHEY and CDR2 SVGAGI. CDR3 nucleotides: TGTGCCAGCAGGCCTATAGGGGGGAATGAGCAGTTCTTC. Protein: CASRPIGGNEQFF.

The chain joins TRBV29-1 to TRBJ1-2, with 8 bases identical to TRBD1. Germline V CDR1 and CDR2: SQVTM, ANQGSEA. This CDR3 spans 14 amino acids. After removal of 3 bases from V and 0 bases from J, the junction contained 3 bases not matched to a gene. The CDR3 nucleotides are TGCAGCGTTGACAGGACAGGGACTAACTATGGCTACACCTTC. Its protein product is CSVDRTGTNYGYTF.

This clone was found a few times. J is TRBJ2-4 and V is TRBV5-6; D is unresolved. CDR3 length equals 17 residues. V was pared by 4 bases and J by 0 bases, with 17 bases between. The germline V gene has CDR1 SGHDT and CDR2 YYEEEE. The CDR3 here is CASSRRRGSIAKNIQYF. For the CDR3, the DNA is TGTGCCAGCAGCCGACGGAGAGGATCAATAGCCAAAAACATTCAGTACTTC.

J is TRBJ1-5 and V is TRBV12-5; no reliable D call. V was pared by 3 bases and J by 1 base, with 19 bases between. There are 18 residues in the CDR3. Germline V CDR1 and CDR2: LGHNT, FRNRAP. This chain's CDR3 is CASGFIPDGVVSNQPQHF. The CDR3 DNA reads as TGTGCTAGTGGTTTTATACCGGATGGGGTAGTAAGCAATCAGCCCCAGCATTTT.